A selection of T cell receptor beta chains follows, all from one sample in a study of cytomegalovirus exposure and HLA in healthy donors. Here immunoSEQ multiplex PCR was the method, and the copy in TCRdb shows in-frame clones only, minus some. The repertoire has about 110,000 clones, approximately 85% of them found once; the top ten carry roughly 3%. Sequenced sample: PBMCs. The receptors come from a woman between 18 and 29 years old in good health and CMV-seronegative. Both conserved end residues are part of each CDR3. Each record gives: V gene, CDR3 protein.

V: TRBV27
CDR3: CASNFQGDTATEAFF

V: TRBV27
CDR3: CASSTPGTGGATTEAFF

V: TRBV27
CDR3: CASSFGTGRGFLYGYTF

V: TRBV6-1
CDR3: CASRGTADSEQFF

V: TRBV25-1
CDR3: CASSQGVVTEAFF

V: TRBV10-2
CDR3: CATMAGGSKDTQYF

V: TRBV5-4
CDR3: CASSLGDRGGTGELFF

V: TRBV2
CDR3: CASSEYGQAYGGELFF

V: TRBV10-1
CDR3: CATRDRGNEKLFF

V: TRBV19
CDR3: CASSHQTTGWTNEKLFF

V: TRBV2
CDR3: CASSGDLYSTDTQYF

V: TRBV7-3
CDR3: CASSLTLSGNTIYF

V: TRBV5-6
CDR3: CASSWGGGETQYF

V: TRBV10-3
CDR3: CAISDPNRGWDQPQHF

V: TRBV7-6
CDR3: CASSLYPGTAVYDYGYTF